This record looks at one TCR beta chain sequence and its context. The antigen is not known. This record comes from a study of vaccination effects on CD4 cells after COVID-19. Study in general: A couple of convalescent patients gave samples 16 days and one week before vaccination. Study-wide findings and caveats: Convalescent patients were scarce in the study, and it lacked early post-infection timepoints.

The CDR3 runs to 15 residues. V shed 2 bases, J shed 4 bases, and the junction held 5 bases outside the gene matches. Germline V gene data show CDR1 as MNHEY and CDR2 as SMNVEV (reference sequence). Under the ViraFEST assay, PBMC were stimulated with viral peptide pools so that antigen-specific CD4+ T cells expanded. Sequencing was performed afterwards. On roughly day 10 of culture, CD4+ T cells were separated out. Convalescent patients had PCR-confirmed SARS-CoV-2 infection between March and December 2020. A density of roughly 2 million PBMC per well was used; these cells were cultured with roughly 10 IU/ml IL-2 and about 10 ug/ml peptides. Days 3 and 7 were when half the medium was replaced with IL-2 medium. Here immunoSEQ multiplex PCR was the method, and the copy in TCRdb shows in-frame clones only, minus some. The table has 42,000 or so clones, 75% seen once.

The J gene is TRBJ2-3, the V gene TRBV27; 8 nucleotides match TRBD2. This specimen consisted of CD4+ T cells from PBMCs cultured with a peptide pool, obtained before COVID-19 vaccination. This sequence was found in a human donor who had a prior SARS-CoV-2 infection. CDR3 region: CASSLTSGSPDTQYF. In DNA form, the CDR3 reads TGTGCCAGCAGTTTAACCAGCGGGAGTCCAGATACGCAGTATTTT.